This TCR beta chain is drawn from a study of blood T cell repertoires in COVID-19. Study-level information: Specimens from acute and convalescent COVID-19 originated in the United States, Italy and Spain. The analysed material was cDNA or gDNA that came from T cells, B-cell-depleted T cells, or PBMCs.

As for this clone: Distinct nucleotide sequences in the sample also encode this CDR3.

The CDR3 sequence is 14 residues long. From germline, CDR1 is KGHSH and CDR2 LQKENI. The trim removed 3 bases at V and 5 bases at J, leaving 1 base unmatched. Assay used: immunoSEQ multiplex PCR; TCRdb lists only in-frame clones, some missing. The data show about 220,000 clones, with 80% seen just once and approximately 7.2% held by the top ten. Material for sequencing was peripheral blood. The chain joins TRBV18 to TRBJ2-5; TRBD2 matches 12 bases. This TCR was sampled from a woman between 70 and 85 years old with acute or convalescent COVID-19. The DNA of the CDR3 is TGTGCCAGCTCACCTGGACTAGCGGGGGAGACCCAGTACTTC. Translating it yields CASSPGLAGETQYF.